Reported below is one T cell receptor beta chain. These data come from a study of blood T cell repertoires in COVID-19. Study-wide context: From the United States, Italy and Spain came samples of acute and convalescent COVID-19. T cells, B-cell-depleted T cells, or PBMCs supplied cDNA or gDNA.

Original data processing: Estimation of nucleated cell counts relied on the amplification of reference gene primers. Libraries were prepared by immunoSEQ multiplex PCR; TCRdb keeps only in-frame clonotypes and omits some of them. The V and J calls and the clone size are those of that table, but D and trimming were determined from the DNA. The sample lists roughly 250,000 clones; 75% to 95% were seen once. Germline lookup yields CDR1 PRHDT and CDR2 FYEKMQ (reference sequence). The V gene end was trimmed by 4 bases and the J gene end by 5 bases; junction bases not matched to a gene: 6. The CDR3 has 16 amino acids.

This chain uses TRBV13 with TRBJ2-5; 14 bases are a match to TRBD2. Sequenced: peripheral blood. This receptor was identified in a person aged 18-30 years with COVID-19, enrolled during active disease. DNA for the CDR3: TGTGCCAGCAGCTCGGGACTAGCGGGAGCGGAGGAGACCCAGTACTTC. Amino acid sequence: CASSSGLAGAEETQYF.